The T cell receptor (beta chain) described here comes from a study of molecular identifiers for immune sequencing clone quantification. Findings and limits, study-wide: Spiked Jurkat TCR RNA from one cell was reportedly detectable among some 1 million naive cells. With a barcode shared among identical TCR molecules, highly expanded clone sizes could be underestimated.

Bulk TCR library preparation followed previously described methods with listed TCR primers. TCRdb independently ran MiXCR on the PCR reads; one entry per CDR3 protein. The sample records approximately 500,000 distinct CDR3 sequences, 20% to 25% being singletons. The germline V gene encodes CDR1 SEHNR and CDR2 FQNEAQ (reference sequence). The CDR3 covers 15 residues. J lost 8 bases, V lost 6 bases, and 12 bases had no gene match. Isolation of naive CD8 T cells was achieved by sorting on a CD8+CD4-CCR7+CD45RA+ phenotype. This clonotype was picked up a small number of times. Its specificity is unknown. The rearrangement joins TRBV7-9 to TRBJ2-1; TRBD2 matches 8 bases. This receptor was taken from a human donor in good health. Some libraries in this study had Jurkat cell RNA spiked in. Sequencing used naive CD8+ T cells from blood, with Jurkat cell RNA spiked in. As to subset: FACS-sorted CD8+CD4-CCR7+CD45RA+ naive T cells. The CDR3 protein is CASSSREGRVYEQFF. As DNA, the CDR3 is TGTGCCAGCAGTTCACGGGAGGGCCGAGTCTATGAGCAGTTCTTC.